Each of the 23 T cell receptor beta chains below was sequenced from the same sample in a study of T-cell memory formation after mild COVID-19. Via MiXCR, TCRdb re-called the 5' RACE reads, giving one row per CDR3 protein. The sample holds 350,000 to 500,000 distinct CDR3 sequences, about a sixth seen once. Sequences were obtained from PBMCs or a T cell subset sorted from them (not recorded which). All receptors come from a man aged 18 to 29 who had mild COVID-19 (a few samples of this study predate the infection). Cell type and time point are not known.

This rearrangement joins TRBV7-9 to TRBJ1-1; tentative D call: TRBD1 (5 bases). The ends were cut back, 5 bases at V and 1 base at J, with 11 bases in the middle. CDR1 is SEHNR and CDR2 is FQNEAQ in the germline V gene (reference sequence). This CDR3 has 14 residues. Here the CDR3 reads CASSRGARNTEAFF. CDR3 nucleotide sequence: TGTGCCAGCAGCCGTGGGGCGAGGAACACTGAAGCTTTCTTT.

The V call is TRBV6-5, the J call TRBJ1-1; no definite D call. V shed 0 bases and J shed 3 bases, with 14 bases lying between them. The CDR3 is 16 residues long. Germline V gives CDR1 MNHEY, CDR2 SVGAGI. As DNA, the CDR3 is TGTGCCAGCAGTTACTCGGCCCGGGGTTGGGACACTGAAGCTTTCTTT. Translated, it gives CASSYSARGWDTEAFF.

In this sample, this clonotype turned up a few times. The chain links TRBV6-5 to TRBJ2-5; D is unresolved. The germline V gene has CDR1 MNHEY and CDR2 SVGAGI. The length of the CDR3 is 14 residues. Trimming stripped 4 bases from V and 2 bases from J, with 11 bases between. The CDR3 loop reads CASSSFPRQETQYF. As DNA, the CDR3 is TGTGCCAGCAGTTCGTTCCCTCGTCAAGAGACCCAGTACTTC.

This chain connects TRBV28 to TRBJ2-3; TRBD2 matches at 11 bases. Per the germline V gene, CDR1 is MDHEN and CDR2 is SYDVKM. The V segment lost 0 bases and the J segment 0 bases; nucleotides outside the gene matches: 5. The CDR3 length is 18 residues. CDR3 nucleotides: TGTGCCAGCAGTTTATGGCTAGCGGGGGGCACTAGCACAGATACGCAGTATTTT. Translation: CASSLWLAGGTSTDTQYF.

In its sample, this clonotype was seen a few times. The V gene is TRBV7-8, the J gene TRBJ2-2, with D possibly matching TRBD1 (6 bases). The ends were cut back, 4 bases at V and 6 bases at J, with 12 bases in the middle. The V gene's germline CDR1 is SGHVS and CDR2 FQNEAQ. This CDR3 contains 14 residues. CDR3 coding DNA: TGTGCCAGCAGCTCCTGGGACATTCCCGGGGAGCTGTTTTTT. Translating it yields CASSSWDIPGELFF.

V usage is TRBV4-1 and J usage is TRBJ1-1; D is ambiguous. In germline, CDR1 is MGHRA, CDR2 YSYEKL. CDR3 size: 16 residues. Trimming removed 0 bases from V and 6 bases from J, with 17 bases in between. The DNA of the CDR3 is TGCGCCAGCAGCCAAGACCGGAGGCTGGGGAAGGCTGAAGCTTTCTTT. Amino acid sequence: CASSQDRRLGKAEAFF.

The rearrangement uses TRBV10-3 and TRBJ2-4; D is perhaps TRBD1 or TRBD2 (6 bases each). Germline lookup yields CDR1 ENHRY and CDR2 SYGVKD. The CDR3 length is 14 residues. Trimming took 0 bases from V and 6 from J, leaving 9 bases between them. CDR3 DNA: TGTGCCATCAGTGAGTCAGGGGGGAGAAACATTCAGTACTTC. Protein sequence: CAISESGGRNIQYF.

This clonotype was observed many times. This rearrangement joins TRBV12-3 or TRBV12-4 to TRBJ2-2, with TRBD2 identical over 10 bases. This CDR3 spans 15 amino acids. Trimming cost V 5 bases and J 7 bases; bases outside gene matches: 7. The CDR3 loop is CASSDLAGDVGELFF. CDR3 nucleotide sequence: TGTGCCAGCAGTGACCTAGCGGGGGACGTCGGGGAGCTGTTTTTT.

The genes are TRBV20-1 and TRBJ1-2; possibly TRBD1 for D (5 bases). The germline CDR1 and CDR2 sequences are DFQATT and SNEGSKA (reference sequence). Trimming cost V 3 bases and J 0 bases, with 11 bases left between them. This CDR3 spans 14 amino acids. CDR3 protein: CSASLGVTNYGYTF. As DNA, the CDR3 is TGCAGTGCTAGTCTGGGGGTAACTAACTATGGCTACACCTTC.

The chain employs TRBV30 and TRBJ1-1; D is undetermined. CDR1 and CDR2 from the germline V gene are GTSNPN and SVGIG (reference sequence). The CDR3 is 11 amino acids. V lost 3 bases and J lost 7, with 9 bases in between. The DNA of the CDR3 is TGTGCCTGGAGGGCCCCCCGTGAAGCTTTCTTT. It translates to CAWRAPREAFF.

The chain employs TRBV6-2 or TRBV6-3 and TRBJ2-7; D is possibly TRBD2 (6 bases). Trimming took 0 bases from V and 5 from J, leaving 14 bases between them. This CDR3 is 15 amino acids long. The germline V gene encodes CDR1 MNHEY and CDR2 SVGEGT. CDR3 protein: CASSYSTSRAHEQYV. CDR3 in DNA: TGTGCCAGCAGTTACTCGACTAGTCGCGCCCACGAGCAGTACGTC.

The genes are TRBV4-3 and TRBJ2-1, with 10 bases matching TRBD2. Germline CDR1 reads LGHNA; CDR2 reads YSLEER. The length of the CDR3 is 16 residues. Germline trimming cut 0 bases from V and 9 bases from J; bases unmatched to any gene: 8. Here the CDR3 reads CASSQDTAGGPAEQFF. The CDR3 nucleotides read TGCGCCAGCAGCCAAGATACAGCGGGGGGGCCTGCTGAGCAGTTCTTC.

This clonotype was picked up a small number of times. CDR3 sequence: CSALYFGGNTEAFF. CDR3 DNA sequence: TGCAGTGCCCTCTACTTCGGGGGAAACACTGAAGCTTTCTTT. The J gene is TRBJ1-1, the V gene TRBV20-1, with D perhaps matching TRBD1 (5 bases). The V and J ends lost 6 bases and 2 bases respectively, with 16 bases between them. Germline lookup yields CDR1 DFQATT and CDR2 SNEGSKA (reference sequence). The CDR3 has 14 residues.

This clonotype showed up just a few times. This chain joins TRBV4-1 and TRBJ2-1; no firm D call. This CDR3 is 15 amino acids long. Germline lookup yields CDR1 MGHRA and CDR2 YSYEKL. Trimming removed 4 bases from V and 0 bases from J, with 10 bases in between. CDR3 amino acids: CASSLRQSSYNEQFF. The CDR3 nucleotides are TGCGCCAGCAGCCTAAGACAAAGCTCCTACAATGAGCAGTTCTTC.

CDR3: CSARGIPSAFF. DNA for the CDR3: TGCAGTGCTAGGGGGATTCCCAGTGCTTTCTTT. The chain has TRBV20-1 and TRBJ1-1; no clear D. In germline, CDR1 is DFQATT, CDR2 SNEGSKA (reference sequence). V was cut by 3 bases and J by 11 bases, with 13 bases left in between. This CDR3 has 11 amino acids.

This clonotype was counted only a few times. The chain carries TRBV10-3 and TRBJ2-7; 7 bases line up with TRBD1. The CDR3 is made up of 14 amino acids. The germline V gene has CDR1 ENHRY and CDR2 SYGVKD. V lost 7 bases, J lost 4 bases, and 10 bases stayed unmatched. The CDR3 reads CAINTGTENYEQYF. CDR3 sequence (DNA): TGTGCCATCAATACCGGGACAGAAAATTACGAGCAGTACTTC.

This rearrangement joins TRBV29-1 to TRBJ2-3, with TRBD1 matching 10 bases. The CDR3 runs to 14 residues. V shed 6 bases, J shed 1 base, and the junction held 4 bases outside the gene matches. From germline, CDR1 is SQVTM and CDR2 ANQGSEA. DNA for the CDR3: TGCAGCGTGGACAGGGGGGGCGGCACAGATACGCAGTATTTT. Its translation: CSVDRGGGTDTQYF.

The rearrangement uses TRBV11-2 and TRBJ2-5; 8 bases fit TRBD2. Looked up from germline, CDR1 is SGHAT and CDR2 is FQNNGV. This CDR3 is 15 amino acids long. Unmatched junction bases numbered 4, after V lost 2 bases and J lost 2 bases. CDR3 amino acids: CASSLFAGGQETQYF. For the CDR3, the DNA is TGTGCCAGCAGCTTATTCGCGGGGGGTCAAGAGACCCAGTACTTC.

This clonotype has at least ten counts. The V gene is TRBV10-3, the J gene TRBJ1-3; D remains ambiguous. Trimming left V 8 bases short and J 7 bases short, with 6 bases between. This CDR3 has 10 amino acids. Germline V CDR1 and CDR2: ENHRY, SYGVKD. This CDR3 is CAIGENTIYF. Written as DNA, the CDR3 is TGTGCCATCGGGGAGAACACCATATATTTT.

The chain uses TRBV7-2 and TRBJ2-1; D is undetermined. The CDR3 has 14 amino acids. V shed 3 bases and J shed 0 bases, with 6 bases lying between them. Germline V gives CDR1 SGHTA, CDR2 FQGNSA. The CDR3, as DNA: TGTGCCAGCAGCTTTGAGTCCTCCTACAATGAGCAGTTCTTC. It codes for CASSFESSYNEQFF.

The rearrangement joins TRBV6-2 or TRBV6-3 to TRBJ1-2, with a possible D match to TRBD1 (5 bases). V lost 2 bases, J lost 5 bases, and 18 bases lay in between. CDR3 length: 16 amino acids. Germline V gives CDR1 MNHEY, CDR2 SVGEGT. CDR3 DNA sequence: TGTGCCAGCAGTTACAGGGGATCACCGCGGCCGTATGGCTACACCTTC. This translates into CASSYRGSPRPYGYTF.

This clonotype was detected ten times or more. The junction shows a germline mismatch at one end, possibly a read error. The J gene is TRBJ1-1, the V gene TRBV18; tentative D call: TRBD1 (5 bases). CDR1 and CDR2 from the germline V gene are KGHSH and LQKENI. This CDR3 spans 14 amino acids. Here the CDR3 reads CASSPPGGNTEAFF. The CDR3 DNA is TGCGCCAGCAGCCCACCGGGGGGGAACACTGAAGCTTTCTTT.

The rearrangement uses TRBV6-1 and TRBJ2-7, with D perhaps matching TRBD1 or TRBD2 (5 bases each). Germline CDR1 is MNHNS and CDR2 is SASEGT. The CDR3 covers 15 residues. V was clipped by 5 bases and J by 0 bases, with 14 bases between them. The chain's CDR3 is CASSRLRDGSYEQYF. In DNA, the CDR3 is TGTGCCAGCAGTCGACTCCGGGACGGCTCCTACGAGCAGTACTTC.